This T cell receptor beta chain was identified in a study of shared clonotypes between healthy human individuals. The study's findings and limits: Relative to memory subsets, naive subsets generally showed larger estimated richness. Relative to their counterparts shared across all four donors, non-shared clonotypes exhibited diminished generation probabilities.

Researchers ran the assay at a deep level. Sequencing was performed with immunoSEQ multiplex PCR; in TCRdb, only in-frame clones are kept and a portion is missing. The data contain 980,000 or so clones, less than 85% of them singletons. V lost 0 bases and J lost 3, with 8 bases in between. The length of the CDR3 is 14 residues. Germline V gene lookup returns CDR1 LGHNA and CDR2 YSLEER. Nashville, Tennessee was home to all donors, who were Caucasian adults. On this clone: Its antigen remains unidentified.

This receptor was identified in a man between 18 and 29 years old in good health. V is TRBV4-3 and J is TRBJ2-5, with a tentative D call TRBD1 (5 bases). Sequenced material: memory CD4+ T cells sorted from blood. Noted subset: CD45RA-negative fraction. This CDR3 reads CASSQDAREETQYF. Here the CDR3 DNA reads TGCGCCAGCAGCCAAGATGCCAGGGAAGAGACCCAGTACTTC.